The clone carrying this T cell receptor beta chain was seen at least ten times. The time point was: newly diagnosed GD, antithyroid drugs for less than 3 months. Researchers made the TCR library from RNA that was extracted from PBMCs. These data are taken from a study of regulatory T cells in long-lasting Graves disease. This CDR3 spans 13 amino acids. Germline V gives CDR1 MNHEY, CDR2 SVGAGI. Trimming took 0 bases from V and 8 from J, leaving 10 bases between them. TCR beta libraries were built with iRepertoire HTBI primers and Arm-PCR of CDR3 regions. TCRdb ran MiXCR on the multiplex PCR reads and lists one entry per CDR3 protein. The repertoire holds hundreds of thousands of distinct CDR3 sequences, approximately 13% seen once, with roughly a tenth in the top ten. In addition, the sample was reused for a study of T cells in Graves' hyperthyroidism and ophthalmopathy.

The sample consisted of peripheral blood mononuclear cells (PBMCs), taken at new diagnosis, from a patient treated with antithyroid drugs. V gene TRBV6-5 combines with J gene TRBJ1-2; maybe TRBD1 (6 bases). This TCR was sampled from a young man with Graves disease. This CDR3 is CASSYSTGQGYTF. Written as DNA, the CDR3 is TGTGCCAGCAGTTACTCGACAGGCCAGGGCTACACCTTC.